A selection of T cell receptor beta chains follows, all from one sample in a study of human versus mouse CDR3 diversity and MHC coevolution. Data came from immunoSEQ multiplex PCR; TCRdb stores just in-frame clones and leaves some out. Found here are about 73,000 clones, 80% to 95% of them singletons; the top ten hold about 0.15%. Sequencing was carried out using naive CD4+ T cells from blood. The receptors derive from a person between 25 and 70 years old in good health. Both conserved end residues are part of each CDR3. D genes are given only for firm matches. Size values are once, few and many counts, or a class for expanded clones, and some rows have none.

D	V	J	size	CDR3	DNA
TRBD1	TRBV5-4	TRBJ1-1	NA	CASSSVDRMNTEAFF	TGTGCCAGCAGCTCAGTGGACAGGATGAACACTGAAGCTTTCTTT
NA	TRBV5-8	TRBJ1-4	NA	CASSLRRTLTTNEKLFF	TGTGCCAGCAGCTTGAGGAGAACGCTCACAACTAATGAAAAACTGTTTTTT
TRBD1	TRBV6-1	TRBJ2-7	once	CASSESRGSYEQYF	TGTGCCAGCAGTGAGTCCAGGGGGTCCTACGAGCAGTACTTC
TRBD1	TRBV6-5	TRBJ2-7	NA	CASSYFPDRTYEQYF	TGTGCCAGCAGTTACTTCCCGGACAGGACCTACGAGCAGTACTTC
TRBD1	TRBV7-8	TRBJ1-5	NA	CASSLTGSNQPQHF	TGTGCCAGCAGCTTGACAGGGAGCAATCAGCCCCAGCATTTT
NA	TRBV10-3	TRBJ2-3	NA	CANGGSTDTQYF	TGTGCCAATGGCGGATCCACAGATACGCAGTATTTT
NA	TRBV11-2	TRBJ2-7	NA	CASSFTRTAAARRTYEQYF	TGTGCCAGCAGCTTTACTAGGACGGCTGCGGCTCGGCGGACCTACGAGCAGTACTTC
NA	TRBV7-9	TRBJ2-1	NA	CASSLVSAGPRIEQFF	TGTGCCAGCAGCTTAGTGTCCGCGGGGCCCAGGATTGAGCAGTTCTTC
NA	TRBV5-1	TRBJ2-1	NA	CASSLVSDEQFF	TGCGCCAGCAGCTTGGTTAGCGATGAGCAGTTCTTC
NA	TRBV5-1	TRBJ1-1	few	CASSLGAGGRPMRPFF	TGCGCCAGCAGCTTGGGGGCTGGGGGGAGGCCGATGAGGCCTTTCTTT
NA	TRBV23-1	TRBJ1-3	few	CASSHQGCGNTIYF	TGCGCCAGCAGTCACCAGGGGTGTGGAAACACCATATATTTT
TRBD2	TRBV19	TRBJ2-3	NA	CASSGLAGVTFGTDTQYF	TGTGCCAGTAGTGGACTAGCGGGAGTCACCTTTGGCACAGATACGCAGTATTTT
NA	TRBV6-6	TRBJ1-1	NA	CASSSNGQGLTEAFF	TGTGCCAGCAGTTCCAACGGGCAGGGGCTCACTGAAGCTTTCTTT
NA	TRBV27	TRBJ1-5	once	CASSGTPNQPQHF	TGTGCCAGCAGTGGGACTCCGAATCAGCCCCAGCATTTT
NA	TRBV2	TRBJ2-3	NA	CASSEQTDTQYF	TGTGCCAGCAGTGAACAGACAGATACGCAGTATTTT
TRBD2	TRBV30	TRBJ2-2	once	CACQRLAGDLTGELFF	TGTGCCTGCCAAAGACTAGCGGGAGATCTCACCGGGGAGCTGTTTTTT
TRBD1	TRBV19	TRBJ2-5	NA	CASSIGGTDQETQYF	TGTGCCAGTAGTATAGGGGGGACAGACCAAGAGACCCAGTACTTC
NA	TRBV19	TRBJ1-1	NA	CASLKEDSNTEAFF	TGTGCCAGTCTGAAAGAGGACAGCAACACTGAAGCTTTCTTT
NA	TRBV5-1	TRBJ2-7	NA	CASSTTVAANSEQYF	TGCGCCAGCAGCACGACGGTGGCAGCTAACAGTGAGCAGTACTTC
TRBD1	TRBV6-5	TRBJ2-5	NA	CASRVPGQGLGTQYF	TGTGCCAGCAGGGTCCCGGGACAGGGGTTGGGGACCCAGTACTTC
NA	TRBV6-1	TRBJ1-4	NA	CASSEFASYSGNEKLFF	TGTGCCAGCAGTGAATTTGCTAGTTACAGCGGTAATGAAAAACTGTTTTTT
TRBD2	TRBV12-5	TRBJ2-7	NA	CASGSTSGSYEQYF	TGTGCTAGTGGTTCCACTAGCGGGAGCTACGAGCAGTACTTC
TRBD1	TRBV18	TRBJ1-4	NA	CASSPGGQGREKLFF	TGTGCCAGCTCACCAGGAGGACAGGGGAGGGAAAAACTGTTTTTT
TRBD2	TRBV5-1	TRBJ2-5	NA	CASRSGGSKGETQYF	TGCGCCAGCAGGTCCGGGGGGAGCAAGGGAGAGACCCAGTACTTC
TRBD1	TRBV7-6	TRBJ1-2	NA	CASSPRDSYGYTF	TGTGCCAGCAGCCCGCGGGACAGCTATGGCTACACCTTC
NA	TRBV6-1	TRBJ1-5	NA	CASTEVGQPQHF	TGTGCCAGCACCGAGGTGGGTCAGCCCCAGCATTTT
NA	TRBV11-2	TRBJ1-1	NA	CASSSPPGGVDTEAFF	TGTGCCAGCAGCTCCCCCCCGGGGGGGGTGGACACTGAAGCTTTCTTT
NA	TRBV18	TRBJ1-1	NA	CASSRGTGTEAFF	TGTGCCAGCTCCCGTGGGACTGGGACTGAAGCTTTCTTT
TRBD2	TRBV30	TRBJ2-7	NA	CAWKILSGKEQYF	TGTGCCTGGAAGATCCTTAGCGGGAAAGAGCAGTACTTC
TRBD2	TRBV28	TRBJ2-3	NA	CASSPGSGGAGYTQYF	TGTGCCAGCAGCCCGGGGAGCGGGGGGGCCGGTTATACGCAGTATTTT
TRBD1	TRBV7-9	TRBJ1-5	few	CASSGQGQGQPQHF	TGTGCCAGCAGCGGACAGGGACAAGGTCAGCCCCAGCATTTT
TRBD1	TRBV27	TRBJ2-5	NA	CASRNTGVWSETQYF	TGTGCCAGCAGGAACACAGGGGTTTGGTCAGAGACCCAGTACTTC
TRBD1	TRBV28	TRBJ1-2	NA	CASDSPSDRGKGYTF	TGTGCCAGTGATTCGCCCTCCGACAGGGGTAAAGGCTACACCTTC
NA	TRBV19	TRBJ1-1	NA	CASSNYAGPGTEAFF	TGTGCCAGTAGTAATTATGCGGGGCCGGGGACTGAAGCTTTCTTT
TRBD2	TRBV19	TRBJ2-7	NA	CASSSAGGTVEQYF	TGTGCCAGTAGTTCAGCGGGGGGGACTGTCGAGCAGTACTTC
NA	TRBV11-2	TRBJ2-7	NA	CASSQTEGHYEQYF	TGTGCCAGCAGCCAGACGGAGGGCCACTACGAGCAGTACTTC
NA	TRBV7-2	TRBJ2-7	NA	CASSLDVGAVYEQYF	TGTGCCAGCAGCTTAGATGTAGGAGCTGTCTACGAGCAGTACTTC
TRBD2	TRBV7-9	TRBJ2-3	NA	CASSLFYLLAGGNTDTQYF	TGTGCCAGCAGCCTTTTTTACCTCTTAGCGGGGGGAAACACAGATACGCAGTATTTT